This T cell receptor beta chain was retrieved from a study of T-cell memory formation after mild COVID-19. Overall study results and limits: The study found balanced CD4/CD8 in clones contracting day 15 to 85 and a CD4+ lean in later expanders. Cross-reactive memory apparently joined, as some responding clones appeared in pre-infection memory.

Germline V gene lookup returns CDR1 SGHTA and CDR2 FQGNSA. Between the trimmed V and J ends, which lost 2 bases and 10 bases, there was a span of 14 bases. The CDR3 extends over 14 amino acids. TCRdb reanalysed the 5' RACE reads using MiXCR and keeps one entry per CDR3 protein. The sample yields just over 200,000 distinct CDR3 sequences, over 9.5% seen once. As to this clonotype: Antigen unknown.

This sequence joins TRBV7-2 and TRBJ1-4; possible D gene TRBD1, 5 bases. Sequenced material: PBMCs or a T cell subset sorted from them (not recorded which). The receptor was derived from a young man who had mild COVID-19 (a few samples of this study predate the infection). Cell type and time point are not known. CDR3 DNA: TGTGCCAGCAGCTTATTGGCGGGGGTAGGAAAACTGTTTTTT. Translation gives CASSLLAGVGKLFF. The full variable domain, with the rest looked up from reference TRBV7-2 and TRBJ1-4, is GAGVSQSPSNKVTEKGKDVELRCDPISGHTALYWYRQSLGQGLEFLIYFQGNSAPDKSGLPSDRFSAERTGGSVSTLTIQRTQQEDSAVYLCASSLLAGVGKLFFGSGTQLSVL.